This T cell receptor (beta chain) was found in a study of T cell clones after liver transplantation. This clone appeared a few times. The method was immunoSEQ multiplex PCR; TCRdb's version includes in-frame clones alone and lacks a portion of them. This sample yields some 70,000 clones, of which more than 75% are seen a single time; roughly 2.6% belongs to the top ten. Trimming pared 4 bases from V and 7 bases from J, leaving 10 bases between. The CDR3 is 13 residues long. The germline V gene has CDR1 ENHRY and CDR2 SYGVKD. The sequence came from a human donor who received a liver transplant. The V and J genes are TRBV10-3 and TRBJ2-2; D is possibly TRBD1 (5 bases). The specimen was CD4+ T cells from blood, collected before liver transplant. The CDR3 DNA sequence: TGTGCCATCAGTGGACAGTTGGACGGGGAGCTGTTTTTT. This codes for CAISGQLDGELFF.